In this sample, the clone carrying this T cell receptor beta chain turned up many times. CDR1 MNHEY and CDR2 SVGEGT come from the germline V gene. V lost 2 bases and J lost 1, with 8 bases in between. The CDR3 covers 14 residues. This record comes from a study of patients and donors after allogeneic stem cell transplantation. Using its own MiXCR run on the RT-PCR reads, TCRdb lists one record per CDR3 protein. The sample consists of roughly 8,800 distinct CDR3 sequences, roughly 4.3% of them appearing once. The sequence was obtained from a human donor who was either an allogeneic HSCT recipient or a stem cell or donor lymphocyte infusion donor (not recorded which). It is not recorded whose cells these are; they may come from a transplant donor. Material: blood, either unsorted or a sorted T cell fraction (not recorded which). The chain links TRBV6-2 or TRBV6-3 to TRBJ2-5; no clear D gene. In DNA form, the CDR3 reads TGTGCCAGCAGTTACCGGAGAACCCAAGAGACCCAGTACTTC. It encodes CASSYRRTQETQYF.